The 4 T cell receptor beta chains below were found in one sample sequenced in a study of beta chain features in type 1 diabetes (dated by TCRdb to 2016 to 2019). The antigens for these receptors are not known. Overall study results and their limits: A moderate but significant shortening of TCRB CDR3 length was observed in type 1 diabetes patients in all four CD4+ subsets.

The method was the immunoSEQ multiplex PCR assay. The entire isolated RNA was reverse transcribed using the High Capacity cDNA Reverse Transcription Kit, and thus expressed TCRB transcripts were sequenced. TCRdb limited this immuneACCESS table to in-frame rearrangements with V and J called. A share of clones is missing; checked studies link under half to unresolved V genes, and the rest is unexplained. The sample table shows about 150,000 clones, and about 9.3% are seen once. Clones ranked in the top ten supply under 0.55% of the sample. The material sequenced was central memory CD4+ T cells from blood. These receptor sequences come from a man aged 30 to 39 with type 1 diabetes.

This clone appeared a few times. The rearrangement uses TRBV5-8 and TRBJ2-2; 8 nucleotides agree with TRBD1. Germline CDR1 and CDR2: SGHTS and YDEGEE. V was pared by 3 bases and J by 4 bases, with 8 bases of the junction left unmatched. The CDR3 runs 16 residues. CDR3 in amino acids: CASSSQGARITGELFF. Here the CDR3 DNA reads TGTGCCAGCAGCTCTCAGGGGGCGCGTATCACCGGGGAGCTGTTTTTT.

The chain uses TRBV7-2 and TRBJ2-5; 9 bases map to TRBD2. Germline V gene data show CDR1 as SGHTA and CDR2 as FQGNSA. V shed 5 bases, J shed 4 bases, and the junction held 11 bases outside the gene matches. The CDR3 has 16 amino acids. For the CDR3, the DNA is TGTGCCAGCAGCCCCACCTCCGTGACTAGCGGAGAGACCCAGTACTTC. Amino acids: CASSPTSVTSGETQYF. Full variable domain (missing parts from reference TRBV7-2 and TRBJ2-5): GAGVSQSPSNKVTEKGKDVELRCDPISGHTALYWYRQSLGQGLEFLIYFQGNSAPDKSGLPSDRFSAERTGGSVSTLTIQRTQQEDSAVYLCASSPTSVTSGETQYFGPGTRLLVL.

The chain employs TRBV7-9 and TRBJ2-7; D ambiguous. Trimming removed 5 bases at V and 1 base at J, with 6 bases between. Germline V lookup: CDR1 SEHNR, CDR2 FQNEAQ (reference sequence). The CDR3 spans 12 residues. Here the CDR3 reads CASSLQSYEQYF. CDR3 DNA sequence: TGTGCCAGCAGCCTCCAGTCCTACGAGCAGTACTTC.

This clone was recorded a few times. The chain employs TRBV2 and TRBJ2-1; 12 positions match TRBD2. The CDR3 extends over 15 amino acids. Germline CDR1 is SNHLY and CDR2 is FYNNEI. V lost 6 bases to trimming and J lost 6 bases; unmatched junction nucleotides: 6. The CDR3 nucleotides are TGTGCCAGCAGCCAAGGACTAGCGGGACCCAATGAGCAGTTCTTC. Translated: CASSQGLAGPNEQFF.